This T cell receptor beta chain came from a study of shared clonotypes between healthy human individuals. From germline, CDR1 is LNHDA and CDR2 SQIVND (reference sequence). The CDR3 extends over 14 amino acids. With 5 bases clipped from V and 8 bases from J, the junction kept 8 bases outside the gene matches. Only CD45RO-negative cells positively selected for CCR7 counted as naive CD8 cells, so terminally differentiated effector memory CD45RA+ cells were excluded. Each sample came from a Caucasian adult donor living in Nashville, Tennessee. Measured with immunoSEQ multiplex PCR; TCRdb has only the in-frame clones, and not every one. The repertoire holds some 2,100,000 clones, with approximately 94% as singletons.

The V gene is TRBV19, the J gene TRBJ1-4; TRBD1 agrees at 7 bases. Sequencing input: naive CD8+ T cells from PBMCs. This clonotype was obtained from a man in his late teens or twenties in good health. Some clones in this sample may be carry-over from other donors' samples. As DNA, the CDR3 is TGTGCCAGTAGTGCGCACGACAGGGAAGAAAAACTGTTTTTT. It encodes CASSAHDREEKLFF.